These T cell receptor beta chains were read from a single sample in a study of sequential checkpoint blockade in melanoma. TCRdb's table, derived via immunoSEQ multiplex PCR, lists solely in-frame clones and lacks some. Counted here are about 22,000 clones, approximately 68% occurring once; the ten biggest clones make up under 20%. Sequenced here: CD8+ T cells sorted from blood (inferred from file names), sampled from a patient given nivolumab and ipilimumab in sequence. These receptors all stem from a human donor with melanoma. CDR3s leave out the opening cysteine and the closing phenylalanine or tryptophan. Each record gives: V gene, J gene, CDR3 protein.

TRBV10-3	TRBJ1-1	AISGADRYLNTEAF
TRBV6-1	TRBJ2-2	ASSLWAQGSGELF
TRBV5-1	TRBJ2-1	ASSEPGQNNEQF
TRBV7-1	TRBJ2-7	ASSLVSYEQY
TRBV7-3	TRBJ2-6	ASSPRTGSGANVLT
TRBV10-2	TRBJ2-5	ASSEGGTVETQY
TRBV7-9	TRBJ2-1	ASNGLAGIYNEQF
TRBV27	TRBJ2-1	ASSDRGAYNEQF
TRBV19	TRBJ1-2	ASTFPGGTYYGYT
TRBV6-1	TRBJ1-2	ASSPTESYGYT
TRBV5-4	TRBJ2-3	ASSFGLPLSTDTQY
TRBV6-5	TRBJ1-5	ASSPGAGGNQPQH
TRBV9	TRBJ1-2	ASSGNRVGYT
TRBV5-5	TRBJ1-1	ASSPPDSAEAF
TRBV10-3	TRBJ2-3	AISETVGTDTQY
TRBV6-1	TRBJ2-7	ASSVVQGIYEQY
TRBV5-4	TRBJ2-1	ASSLTGRDEQF
TRBV18	TRBJ2-1	ASSPHSQTSGANEQF
TRBV7-6	TRBJ2-2	ASSLVRGNTGELF
TRBV19	-	ASGQPSYEQY
TRBV5-4	TRBJ2-5	ASSLGGFQETQY
TRBV7-9	TRBJ1-2	ASSLARGSGYGYT
TRBV19	TRBJ1-3	ASMGDSGNTIY
TRBV5-4	TRBJ2-1	ASSSLLAGGIVSYNEQF
TRBV6-5	TRBJ2-7	ASSRLAGAYEQY
TRBV6-5	TRBJ1-2	ASSYLTGINYGYT
TRBV4-3	TRBJ1-4	ASNPSAGEEKLF
TRBV28	TRBJ1-3	ASSSYLLSSGNTIY
TRBV6-4	TRBJ2-1	ASSLSSYNEQF
TRBV5-6	TRBJ2-6	ASSHRTGAYLSGANVLT
TRBV28	TRBJ1-4	ASSTQKGGQLNEKLF